One sample yielded the 24 T cell receptor beta chains listed below, sequenced in a study of graft-versus-host responses after intestinal transplantation. Irradiated, violet-dye-labeled stimulator cells, approximately 200,000 in number, were plated with approximately 200,000 CFSE-labeled responder cells. Method: immunoSEQ multiplex PCR; TCRdb's copy keeps in-frame clones and lacks some. Found here are nearly 9,500 clones, 30% to 35% of them singletons; the top ten hold about 3%. Sequencing was performed on alloreactive CD8+ T cells from a mixed lymphocyte reaction culture, taken before transplantation. As for subset: CFSE-low proliferating T cells sorted from approximately six-day pre-transplant mixed lymphocyte reaction (GvH or HvG direction). The receptors originated from a human patient who was an organ donor for intestinal transplantation.

This chain joins TRBV19 and TRBJ2-7; D perhaps matches TRBD2 (6 bases). The ends were cut back, 7 bases at V and 6 bases at J, with 19 bases in the middle. The CDR3 is 14 residues long. Germline CDR1 is LNHDA and CDR2 is SQIVND (reference sequence). The CDR3 spells CASTPGSGLFEQYF. The CDR3 DNA is TGTGCCAGTACCCCGGGTAGCGGCCTCTTCGAGCAGTACTTC.

Within the sample, this clone is medium-sized (0.01 to 0.1%). The CDR3 here is CASSFGGSGSTEAFF. The CDR3 nucleotides read TGTGCCAGCAGTTTCGGGGGGAGTGGGAGCACTGAAGCTTTCTTT. The V call is TRBV28, the J call TRBJ1-1; perhaps TRBD1 as D (5 bases). The CDR3 is made up of 15 amino acids. V was shortened by 3 bases and J by 4 bases, with 15 bases between the two germline ends. From germline, CDR1 is MDHEN and CDR2 SYDVKM. The variable domain in full, with the rest retrieved from reference TRBV28 and TRBJ1-1, is DVKVTQSSRYLVKRTGEKVFLECVQDMDHENMFWYRQDPGLGLRLIYFSYDVKMKEKGDIPEGYSVSREKKERFSLILESASTNQTSMYLCASSFGGSGSTEAFFGQGTRLTVV.

The chain carries TRBV7-2 and TRBJ2-7, with 13 nucleotides matching TRBD2. Per germline, CDR1 SGHTA and CDR2 FQGNSA. Trimming removed 5 bases from V and 3 bases from J; junction bases left unmatched: 10. CDR3 size: 17 residues. The CDR3 spells CASSPRTSGSLIYEQYF. CDR3 DNA sequence: TGTGCCAGCAGCCCCCGGACTAGCGGGAGCCTAATCTACGAGCAGTACTTC.

The chain is built from TRBV12-1 and TRBJ2-5; TRBD2, as called in the table, went unchecked against the DNA. TRBV12-1 counts as a pseudogene. This CDR3 is 15 amino acids long. The CDR3 sequence is CASSPSCGAKVAQYF. The CDR3 nucleotides read TGTGCCAGCAGCCCCTCCTGCGGGGCCAAGGTGGCCCAGTACTTC.

This clone came up a few times. The CDR3 is CASSPTTRGGQYF. CDR3 bases: TGCGCCAGCAGCCCCACGACAAGAGGGGGGCAGTACTTC. This rearrangement joins TRBV4-1 to TRBJ2-7; D might be TRBD1 (6 bases). Germline CDR1 reads MGHRA; CDR2 reads YSYEKL. The ends were cut back, 4 bases at V and 9 bases at J, with 16 bases in the middle. The CDR3 runs to 13 residues.

The chain links TRBV6-6 to TRBJ2-2; D unclear. The CDR3 covers 14 residues. CDR1 and CDR2 (germline): MNHNY, SVGAGI (reference sequence). Trimming took 0 bases from V and 3 from J, leaving 5 bases between them. CDR3: CASSYSSYTGELFF. In DNA, the CDR3 is TGTGCCAGCAGTTACTCTTCCTACACCGGGGAGCTGTTTTTT.

This clone occurred a few times. This chain uses TRBV19 with TRBJ1-1, with TRBD1 identical over 8 bases. The CDR3 is made up of 15 amino acids. The ends lost 4 bases at V and 0 bases at J; junction bases unmatched: 4. Per germline, CDR1 LNHDA and CDR2 SQIVND (reference sequence). As DNA, the CDR3 is TGTGCCAGTAGTACCTCGACAGGGGTGAACACTGAAGCTTTCTTT. Encoded protein: CASSTSTGVNTEAFF.

This clone has more than one count but fewer than ten. The chain links TRBV11-3 to TRBJ1-1; no clear D. The CDR3 length is 13 residues. V lost 5 bases and J 11 bases, leaving 18 bases between the germline ends. The germline CDR1 and CDR2 sequences are SGHNT and YENEEA. In DNA form, the CDR3 reads TGTGCCAGCAGCACTCTCACGGAGGGAAAGGCTTTCTTT. It specifies CASSTLTEGKAFF.

This chain connects TRBV2 to TRBJ1-2, with 8 bases fitting TRBD1. Germline V gives CDR1 SNHLY, CDR2 FYNNEI. The CDR3 length is 14 residues. V shed 7 bases and J 4 bases; nucleotides not matched to a gene: 8. For the CDR3, the DNA is TGTGCCAGCACTCACAGGGGGTTGGTCTATGGCTACACCTTC. It is translated as CASTHRGLVYGYTF.

The chain employs TRBV7-2 and TRBJ1-1, with D maybe TRBD1 (6 bases). CDR1 and CDR2 from the germline V gene are SGHTA and FQGNSA. Trimming removed 5 bases at V and 8 bases at J, with 15 bases between. The CDR3 is made up of 13 amino acids. This CDR3 reads CASSQGQSLEAFF. The CDR3, as DNA: TGTGCCAGCAGCCAAGGACAGTCTCTCGAAGCTTTCTTT.

This clone occurred a few times. The chain joins TRBV7-9 to TRBJ2-3, with 7 bases fitting TRBD2. Germline CDR1 SEHNR, CDR2 FQNEAQ (reference sequence). The CDR3 consists of 15 residues. V lost 3 bases and J lost 4; bases outside the gene matches: 7. The CDR3 DNA sequence: TGTGCCAGCAGCTTCGAAAGCGGGGAAGCAGATACGCAGTATTTT. It translates to CASSFESGEADTQYF.

By share of the sample, this clone is medium-sized. The J gene is TRBJ1-1, the V gene TRBV27, with D uncertain. V was cut by 3 bases and J by 1 base, with 6 bases left in between. CDR1 is MNHEY and CDR2 is SMNVEV in the germline V gene (reference sequence). The CDR3 is 13 residues long. As DNA, the CDR3 is TGTGCCAGCAGTTTTTCCGGGAACACTGAAGCTTTCTTT. This gives the protein CASSFSGNTEAFF.

V usage is TRBV4-2 and J usage is TRBJ2-3; no definite D call. The V gene's germline CDR1 is LGHNA and CDR2 YNFKEQ. There are 12 residues in the CDR3. Trimming took 5 bases from V and 4 from J, leaving 7 bases between them. The DNA for the CDR3 is TGTGCCAGCAGCTCGCTAGCAGATACGCAGTATTTT. This codes for CASSSLADTQYF.

This clone has more than one count but fewer than ten. The J gene is TRBJ1-4, the V gene TRBV7-9; the D gene is possibly TRBD1 (5 bases). Germline loops: CDR1 SEHNR, CDR2 FQNEAQ (reference sequence). There are 14 residues in the CDR3. V shed 2 bases and J shed 1 base, with 5 bases lying between them. CDR3 region: CASSLRGTNEKLFF. The CDR3 coding sequence is TGTGCCAGCAGCTTAAGGGGAACTAATGAAAAACTGTTTTTT.

The CDR3 DNA is TGTGCCAGCAGCCCATTAGCGGGAGATGGGGAGACCCAGTACTTC. It specifies CASSPLAGDGETQYF. The chain is built from TRBV7-8 and TRBJ2-5; 9 bases map to TRBD2. V lost 5 bases to trimming and J lost 5 bases; unmatched junction nucleotides: 9. CDR3 length: 15 amino acids. CDR1 and CDR2 from the germline V gene are SGHVS and FQNEAQ.

The rearrangement links TRBV5-4 to TRBJ2-7, with a tentative D call TRBD2 (6 bases). V was pared by 4 bases and J by 5 bases, with 25 bases between. This CDR3 has 17 amino acids. Germline lookup yields CDR1 SGHNT and CDR2 YYREEE (reference sequence). The CDR3 nucleotides are TGTGCCAGCAGCCAAGATCGATCCGCGGGACTCCAAGACGAGCAGTACTTC. Translated, it gives CASSQDRSAGLQDEQYF.

The sample holds a few counts of this clone. The rearrangement links TRBV11-2 to TRBJ2-1, with D possibly being TRBD1 (6 bases). In germline, CDR1 is SGHAT, CDR2 FQNNGV. The CDR3 has 14 residues. Trimming took 3 bases from V and 8 from J, leaving 14 bases between them. CDR3 amino acids: CASSLGAGADEQFF. The CDR3 coding sequence is TGTGCCAGCAGCTTGGGGGCTGGGGCCGATGAGCAGTTCTTC. Drawing the rest from reference TRBV11-2 and TRBJ2-1, the complete variable domain is EAGVAQSPRYKIIEKRQSVAFWCNPISGHATLYWYQQILGQGPKLLIQFQNNGVVDDSQLPKDRFSAERLKGVDSTLKIQPAKLEDSAVYLCASSLGAGADEQFFGPGTRLTVL.

A few counts support this clone. The gene calls are TRBV7-2 and TRBJ2-1, with 7 positions matching TRBD1. The CDR3 is 15 amino acids. The germline gives CDR1 SGHTA, CDR2 FQGNSA. The V and J ends lost 5 bases and 2 bases, in that order; junction bases with no gene match: 6. The CDR3 loop is CASSLTGSPYNEQFF. The CDR3 nucleotides read TGTGCCAGCAGCCTGACAGGGTCCCCCTACAATGAGCAGTTCTTC.

The rearrangement links TRBV4-2 to TRBJ2-1, with 9 bases matching TRBD1. Germline V gene sequence: CDR1 LGHNA, CDR2 YNFKEQ. This CDR3 is 14 amino acids long. Trimming removed 4 bases from V and 8 bases from J; junction bases left unmatched: 6. The CDR3 sequence is CASSLGTGRDEQFF. For the CDR3, the DNA is TGTGCCAGCAGCCTGGGGACAGGGCGCGATGAGCAGTTCTTC.

The sample holds a few counts of this clone. The CDR3 loop is CASSIRGSNQPQHF. The CDR3 DNA is TGTGCCAGTAGTATAAGGGGAAGCAATCAGCCCCAGCATTTT. The rearrangement links TRBV19 to TRBJ1-5; weak D call: TRBD1 (5 bases). The germline V gene has CDR1 LNHDA and CDR2 SQIVND (reference sequence). The CDR3 covers 14 residues. The V and J ends lost 2 bases and 1 base respectively, with 6 bases between them.

This sequence joins TRBV11-1 and TRBJ2-5, with TRBD2 matching 7 bases. Germline assignment: CDR1 SGHAT and CDR2 FQDESV (reference sequence). The V and J ends lost 3 bases and 0 bases, in that order; junction bases with no gene match: 7. This CDR3 is 16 amino acids long. The CDR3 nucleotides read TGTGCCAGCAGCTTTCTAGCGGAGACTAACCAAGAGACCCAGTACTTC. Its translation: CASSFLAETNQETQYF.

This clone is judged medium-sized (0.01 to 0.1%). This CDR3 is CASSSDRGNTGELFF. The CDR3 coding sequence is TGTGCCAGCAGCTCCGACCGGGGGAACACCGGGGAGCTGTTTTTT. The J gene is TRBJ2-2, the V gene TRBV11-1; D perhaps matches TRBD2 (5 bases). CDR1 and CDR2 (germline): SGHAT, FQDESV (reference sequence). V was trimmed by 4 bases and J by 1 base, leaving 10 bases between them. CDR3 size: 15 residues.

Concerning this clone itself: A junction boundary mismatches the germline segment, possibly from a read error. V and J are TRBV11-2 and TRBJ1-3, with D possibly being TRBD1 (6 bases). Germline V gene sequence: CDR1 SGHAT, CDR2 FQNNGV. CDR3 length: 14 residues. The CDR3 reads CASSQGTGPNTIYF. The CDR3 DNA follows: TGCGCCAGCAGCCAGGGGACCGGACCAAACACCATATATTTT.

In its sample, this clone was seen a few times. V usage is TRBV2 and J usage is TRBJ2-7, with 7 positions matching TRBD1. This CDR3 spans 16 amino acids. The germline gives CDR1 SNHLY, CDR2 FYNNEI. After removal of 7 bases from V and 1 base from J, the junction contained 13 bases not matched to a gene. The DNA of the CDR3 is TGTGCCAGCACCCTATCAGACAGGGTTAATTCCTACGAGCAGTACTTC. This translates into CASTLSDRVNSYEQYF.